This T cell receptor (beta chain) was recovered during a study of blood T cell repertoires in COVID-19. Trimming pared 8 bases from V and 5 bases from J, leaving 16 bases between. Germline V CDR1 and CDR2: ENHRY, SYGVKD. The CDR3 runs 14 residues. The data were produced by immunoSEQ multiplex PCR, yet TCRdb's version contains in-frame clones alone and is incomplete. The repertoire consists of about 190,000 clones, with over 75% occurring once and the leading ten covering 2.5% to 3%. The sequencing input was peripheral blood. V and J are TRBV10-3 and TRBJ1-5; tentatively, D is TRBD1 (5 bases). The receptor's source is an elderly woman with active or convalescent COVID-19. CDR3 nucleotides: TGTGCCATCGGCGGACAAGGATACGATCAGCCCCAGCATTTT. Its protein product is CAIGGQGYDQPQHF.